Shown below are 23 T cell receptor beta chains from a single sample sequenced in a study of human T cells and chemical hapten exposure. TCRdb ran MiXCR on the RACE reads and lists one entry per CDR3 protein. Of more than 90,000 distinct CDR3 sequences in the sample, 10% to 12% were seen once. Indicated time point: patch test 2, 6 weeks after DPC sensitization. Documented treatment: therapeutic diphenylcyclopropenone sensitization with weekly scalp DPC. The input for sequencing was whole blood, taken in connection with sensitization to the hapten diphenylcyclopropenone (DPC). These receptors were collected from a woman in her 40s with alopecia areata. Some clones in this sample may be carry-over from other donors' samples.

The chain uses TRBV12-3 or TRBV12-4 and TRBJ1-6, with D hard to call. The CDR3 consists of 14 residues. The ends were cut back, 5 bases at V and 14 bases at J, with 19 bases in the middle. CDR3 sequence (DNA): TGTGCCAGCAGTCTCAGACGGGGTATGGGGACCCTCCACTTT. It codes for CASSLRRGMGTLHF.

The gene calls are TRBV15 and TRBJ2-5; TRBD2 is a possible D gene (6 bases). The V and J ends lost 7 bases and 5 bases respectively, with 14 bases between them. CDR3 size: 13 residues. Germline-derived CDR1 and CDR2 are LNHNV and YYDKDF (reference sequence). The DNA for the CDR3 is TGTGCCACCACCGCCGGGACTGGTGAGACCCAGTACTTC. It specifies CATTAGTGETQYF. The complete variable domain, with remaining parts taken from reference TRBV15 and TRBJ2-5, reads DAMVIQNPRYQVTQFGKPVTLSCSQTLNHNVMYWYQQKSSQAPKLLFHYYDKDFNNEADTPDNFQSRRPNTSFCFLDIRSPGLGDTAMYLCATTAGTGETQYFGPGTRLLVL.

This clonotype was seen many times. The V and J genes are TRBV12-3 or TRBV12-4 and TRBJ1-2; 9 bases are a match to TRBD1. J gave up 5 bases and V 5 bases, and 3 bases lay outside the gene matches. CDR3 length equals 13 residues. CDR3 sequence reads: CASSRTGEYGYTF. As DNA, the CDR3 is TGTGCCAGCAGTCGGACAGGGGAGTATGGCTACACCTTC.

The table lists this clonotype with a few counts. The CDR3 loop is CASSFGGYSYNEQFF. The DNA of the CDR3 is TGTGCCAGCAGCTTTGGGGGCTACTCCTACAATGAGCAGTTCTTC. The chain uses TRBV11-3 and TRBJ2-1; weak D call: TRBD1 (6 bases). Germline V lookup: CDR1 SGHNT, CDR2 YENEEA. The CDR3 totals 15 residues. Trimming removed 3 bases at V and 0 bases at J, with 9 bases between.

This clonotype was found a few times. The rearrangement joins TRBV20-1 to TRBJ2-3; D may be TRBD2 (6 bases). Germline V gene data show CDR1 as DFQATT and CDR2 as SNEGSKA (reference sequence). This CDR3 contains 10 residues. The CDR3 DNA reads TGCAGCCCGCGGGGAGATACGCAGTATTTT. Protein: CSPRGDTQYF.

This clonotype came up a few times. CDR3 amino acids: CASSVGSTSGPYEQYF. The DNA for the CDR3 is TGTGCCAGCAGCGTAGGATCGACTAGCGGTCCCTACGAGCAGTACTTC. The chain employs TRBV9 and TRBJ2-7; 9 bases agree with TRBD2. The CDR3 runs to 16 residues. The J segment lost 2 bases and the V segment lost 0 bases, leaving 6 bases of the junction unmatched. Germline CDR1 SGDLS, CDR2 YYNGEE.

This clonotype was counted a few times. The chain links TRBV28 to TRBJ2-7; perhaps TRBD2 as D (6 bases). The length of the CDR3 is 15 residues. Trimming took off 6 bases at V and 1 base at J, with 16 bases between the two ends. Germline V gene lookup returns CDR1 MDHEN and CDR2 SYDVKM. CDR3 loop: CASSPGTPQSYEQYF. The CDR3 coding sequence is TGTGCCAGCAGCCCAGGGACTCCACAGTCCTACGAGCAGTACTTC.

This chain links TRBV2 with TRBJ2-6, with 7 bases that match TRBD1. V lost 0 bases and J lost 2; bases outside the gene matches: 1. This CDR3 has 16 amino acids. Germline assignment: CDR1 SNHLY and CDR2 FYNNEI. The CDR3 DNA sequence: TGTGCCAGCAGTGAAGCAGGACAGGCTGGGGCCAACGTCCTGACTTTC. Translating gives CASSEAGQAGANVLTF.

The CDR3 reads CSARDPPGGEQYF. CDR3 bases: TGCAGTGCTAGAGACCCTCCTGGGGGAGAGCAGTACTTC. The chain employs TRBV20-1 and TRBJ2-7; D possibly matches TRBD1 or TRBD2 (5 bases each). V was clipped by 0 bases and J by 7 bases, with 13 bases between them. The CDR3 consists of 13 residues. Germline lookup yields CDR1 DFQATT and CDR2 SNEGSKA (reference sequence).

This clonotype was seen at least ten times. The J gene is TRBJ2-3, the V gene TRBV5-1; a possible D gene is TRBD2 (6 bases). CDR3 length equals 14 residues. The germline V gene encodes CDR1 SGHRS and CDR2 YFSETQ. V gave up 4 bases and J gave up 6 bases, with 15 bases separating them. For the CDR3, the DNA is TGCGCCAGCAGCCTGCAACTTGGGAGGGATACGCAGTATTTT. Translation gives CASSLQLGRDTQYF.

V and J are TRBV29-1 and TRBJ2-2; possibly TRBD1 or TRBD2 for D (5 bases each). This CDR3 is built from 15 residues. The germline gives CDR1 SQVTM, CDR2 ANQGSEA. V was trimmed by 3 bases and J by 0 bases, leaving 11 bases between them. The CDR3 loop is CSVDPGPANTGELFF. The DNA of the CDR3 is TGCAGCGTTGATCCGGGGCCCGCGAACACCGGGGAGCTGTTTTTT.

This clonotype was counted many times. The chain is built from TRBV7-6 and TRBJ2-3, with TRBD1 matching 10 bases. Germline CDR1 SGHVS, CDR2 FNYEAQ. Trimming removed 1 base from V and 4 bases from J; junction bases left unmatched: 5. CDR3 length: 16 residues. Written as DNA, the CDR3 is TGTGCCAGCAGCTTAGAAGTTGGGACAGGGGCAGATACGCAGTATTTT. It translates to CASSLEVGTGADTQYF.

The rearrangement uses TRBV5-4 and TRBJ2-1, with 11 bases aligning to TRBD2. Trimming took 1 base from V and 8 from J; bases not matched to a gene: 5. CDR3 length equals 15 residues. Germline values: CDR1 SGHNT, CDR2 YYREEE (reference sequence). The CDR3 DNA follows: TGTGCCAGCAGCTTGTCACTAGCGGGGGACTATGAGCAGTTCTTC. This codes for CASSLSLAGDYEQFF.

The genes are TRBV3-1 and TRBJ1-1; TRBD1 is a possible D gene (6 bases). Germline V CDR1 and CDR2: LGHDT, YNNKEL (reference sequence). There are 17 residues in the CDR3. V gave up 3 bases and J gave up 4 bases, with 21 bases separating them. The CDR3 loop reads CASSHPLPSGVRTEAFF. The CDR3 DNA follows: TGTGCCAGCAGCCATCCCCTCCCCTCAGGGGTCCGCACTGAAGCTTTCTTT.

This clonotype came up a few times. CDR3 loop: CASTQGGVSYNEQFF. CDR3 DNA: TGTGCCAGCACACAGGGGGGCGTCTCCTACAATGAGCAGTTCTTC. The chain recombines TRBV7-2 with TRBJ2-1; 8 bases are shared with TRBD1. The CDR3 extends over 15 amino acids. CDR1 SGHTA and CDR2 FQGNSA come from the germline V gene. J lost 0 bases, V lost 7 bases, and 5 bases had no gene match.

This clonotype was seen ten or more times. V and J are TRBV11-3 and TRBJ2-4; 9 nucleotides agree with TRBD2. Germline CDR1 and CDR2: SGHNT and YENEEA. This CDR3 is built from 21 residues. V lost 7 bases to trimming and J lost 0 bases; unmatched junction nucleotides: 22. Here the CDR3 reads CASTLAVRLAECPLAKNIQYF. The CDR3 coding sequence is TGTGCCAGCACCCTGGCGGTAAGACTAGCGGAGTGCCCGCTAGCCAAAAACATTCAGTACTTC.

This clonotype was counted ten times or more. This chain joins TRBV20-1 and TRBJ1-3, with D hard to call. Germline V gives CDR1 DFQATT, CDR2 SNEGSKA (reference sequence). The CDR3 spans 16 residues. V lost 1 base to trimming and J lost 2 bases, with 15 bases between them. The CDR3 DNA sequence: TGCAGTGCTAGAGTTGGGGAGGGCAGAACTGGAAACACCATATATTTT. It specifies CSARVGEGRTGNTIYF.

The table lists this clonotype with many counts. This rearrangement joins TRBV25-1 to TRBJ2-7, with 8 nucleotides matching TRBD1. This CDR3 spans 16 amino acids. CDR1 MGHDK and CDR2 SYGVNS come from the germline V gene. Losses at the gene ends were 4 bases for V and 0 bases for J; bases not matched to a gene: 8. The CDR3 protein is CASSGLGTGGSYEQYF. In DNA, the CDR3 is TGTGCCAGCAGTGGCTTGGGGACAGGCGGCTCCTACGAGCAGTACTTC.

This clonotype was found many times. The V gene is TRBV10-1, the J gene TRBJ1-5; perhaps TRBD1 as D (5 bases). There are 17 residues in the CDR3. Germline CDR1 reads WNHNN; CDR2 reads SYGVQD (reference sequence). V shed 8 bases and J shed 0 bases, with 20 bases lying between them. Here the CDR3 DNA reads TGCGCCAGCCAACGTCCTCGACAGCATAATAGCAATCAGCCCCAGCATTTT. Protein sequence: CASQRPRQHNSNQPQHF.

V usage is TRBV30 and J usage is TRBJ1-2, with D uncertain. The CDR3 has 10 residues. Germline V gene lookup returns CDR1 GTSNPN and CDR2 SVGIG (reference sequence). V was clipped by 8 bases and J by 8 bases, with 12 bases between them. The CDR3 reads CALRGGGYTF. In DNA form, the CDR3 reads TGTGCCCTTCGCGGCGGCGGCTACACCTTC.

The J gene is TRBJ2-7, the V gene TRBV7-2; 8 bases are a match to TRBD1. The CDR3 has 16 residues. Germline loops: CDR1 SGHTA, CDR2 FQGNSA. Unmatched junction bases numbered 13, after V lost 4 bases and J lost 5 bases. For the CDR3, the DNA is TGTGCCAGCAGCTCCAGAGGACAGGGAGGCCGCGACGAGCAGTACTTC. Encoded protein: CASSSRGQGGRDEQYF.

The chain recombines TRBV6-2 or TRBV6-3 with TRBJ2-2, with 10 nucleotides matching TRBD2. This CDR3 spans 16 amino acids. The germline gives CDR1 MNHEY, CDR2 SVGEGT. The J segment lost 2 bases and the V segment lost 4 bases, leaving 4 bases of the junction unmatched. As DNA, the CDR3 is TGTGCCAGCAGTTGGTCTAGCGGGGGTAACACCGGGGAGCTGTTTTTT. It specifies CASSWSSGGNTGELFF.

This clonotype was detected ten times or more. The rearrangement uses TRBV6-2 or TRBV6-3 and TRBJ1-1; no clear D gene. Trimming shortened V by 2 bases and J by 3 bases, and 7 bases separated the two germline ends. The CDR3 sequence is 13 residues long. From germline, CDR1 is MNHEY and CDR2 SVGEGT. CDR3 residues: CASSYMAYTEAFF. Written as DNA, the CDR3 is TGTGCCAGCAGTTACATGGCGTACACTGAAGCTTTCTTT.